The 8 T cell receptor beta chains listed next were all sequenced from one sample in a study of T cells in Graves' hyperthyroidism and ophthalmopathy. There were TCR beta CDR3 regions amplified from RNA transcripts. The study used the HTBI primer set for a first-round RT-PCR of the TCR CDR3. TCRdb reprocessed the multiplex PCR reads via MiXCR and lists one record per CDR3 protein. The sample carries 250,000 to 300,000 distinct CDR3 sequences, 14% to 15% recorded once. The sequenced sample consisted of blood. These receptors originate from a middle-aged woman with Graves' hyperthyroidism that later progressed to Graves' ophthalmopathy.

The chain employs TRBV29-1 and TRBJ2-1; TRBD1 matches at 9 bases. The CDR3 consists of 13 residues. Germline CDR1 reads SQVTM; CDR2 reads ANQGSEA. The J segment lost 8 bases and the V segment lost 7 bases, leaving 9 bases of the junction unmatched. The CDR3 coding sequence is TGCAGCGCTTGGGGACAGGGCCCCCATGAGCAGTTCTTC. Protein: CSAWGQGPHEQFF.

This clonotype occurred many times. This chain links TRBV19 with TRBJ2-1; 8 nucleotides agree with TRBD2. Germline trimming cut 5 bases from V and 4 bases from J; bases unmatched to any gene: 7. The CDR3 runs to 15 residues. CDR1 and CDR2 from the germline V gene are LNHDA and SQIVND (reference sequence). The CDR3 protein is CASSLWVAGYNEQFF. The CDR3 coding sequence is TGTGCCAGTAGTCTCTGGGTAGCGGGATACAATGAGCAGTTCTTC.

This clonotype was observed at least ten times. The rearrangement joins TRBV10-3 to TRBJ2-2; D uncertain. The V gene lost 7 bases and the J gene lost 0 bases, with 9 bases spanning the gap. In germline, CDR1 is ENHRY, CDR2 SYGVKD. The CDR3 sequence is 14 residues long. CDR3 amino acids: CAIMGSANTGELFF. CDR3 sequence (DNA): TGTGCCATCATGGGATCAGCGAACACCGGGGAGCTGTTTTTT.

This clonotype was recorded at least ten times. The chain's CDR3 is CASSRVPLGANVLTF. CDR3 in DNA: TGTGCCAGCAGCCGCGTTCCTTTGGGGGCCAACGTCCTGACTTTC. The chain combines TRBV27 with TRBJ2-6; D remains unclear. Trimming stripped 6 bases from V and 4 bases from J, with 13 bases between. The CDR3 is 15 amino acids. Germline CDR1 reads MNHEY; CDR2 reads SMNVEV (reference sequence).

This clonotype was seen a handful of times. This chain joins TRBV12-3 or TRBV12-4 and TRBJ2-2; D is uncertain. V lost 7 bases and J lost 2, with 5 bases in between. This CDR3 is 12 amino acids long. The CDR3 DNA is TGTGCCAGCACCATAAACACCGGGGAGCTGTTTTTT. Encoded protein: CASTINTGELFF.

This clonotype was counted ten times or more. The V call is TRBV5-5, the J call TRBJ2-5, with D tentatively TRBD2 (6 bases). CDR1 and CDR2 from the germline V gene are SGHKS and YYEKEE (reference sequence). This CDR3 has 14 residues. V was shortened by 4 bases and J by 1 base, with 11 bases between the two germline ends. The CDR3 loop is CASSQPGLQETQYF. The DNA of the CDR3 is TGTGCCAGCAGCCAGCCGGGACTCCAAGAGACCCAGTACTTC. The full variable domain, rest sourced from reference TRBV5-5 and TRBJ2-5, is DAGVTQSPTHLIKTRGQQVTLRCSPISGHKSVSWYQQVLGQGPQFIFQYYEKEERGRGNFPDRFSARQFPNYSSELNVNALLLGDSALYLCASSQPGLQETQYFGPGTRLLVL.

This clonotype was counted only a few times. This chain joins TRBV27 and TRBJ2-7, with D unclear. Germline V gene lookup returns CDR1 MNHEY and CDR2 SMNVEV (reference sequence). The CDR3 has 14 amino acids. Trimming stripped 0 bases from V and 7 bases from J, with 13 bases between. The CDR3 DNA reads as TGTGCCAGCAGTTTATCGAATCTTCCCGGGGAGCAGTACTTC. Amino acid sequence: CASSLSNLPGEQYF.

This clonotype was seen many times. CDR3 in amino acids: CASSSGTHSNQPQHF. CDR3 sequence (DNA): TGTGCCAGCAGCTCCGGGACGCATAGCAATCAGCCCCAGCATTTT. The V gene is TRBV11-2, the J gene TRBJ1-5; D might be TRBD1 (5 bases). The CDR3 sequence is 15 residues long. Trimming left V 4 bases short and J 0 bases short, with 10 bases between. Per the germline V gene, CDR1 is SGHAT and CDR2 is FQNNGV.